These 30 T cell receptor beta chains were all obtained from the same sample, sequenced in a study of beta chain features in type 1 diabetes. Every bit of the isolated RNA underwent reverse transcription, so sequencing read expressed TCRB transcripts. Produced via immunoSEQ multiplex PCR; TCRdb's table is partial and in-frame only. The sample records around 250,000 clones, 25% to 30% being singletons. Sequenced: central memory CD4+ T cells from blood. The receptor source for this set is a man aged 30 to 39 in good health.

As for this clone: The sample has other DNA sequences that encode this CDR3 too. The chain joins TRBV7-2 to TRBJ2-7; no clear D. The V gene's germline CDR1 is SGHTA and CDR2 FQGNSA. The CDR3 runs to 12 residues. The V end lost 1 base, the J end lost 4 bases, and 5 bases lay between the germline ends. In DNA form, the CDR3 reads TGTGCCAGCAGCTTAGGAGAATACGAGCAGTACTTC. It is translated as CASSLGEYEQYF.

The chain recombines TRBV2 with TRBJ2-1, with 9 bases fitting TRBD1. This CDR3 has 13 amino acids. Germline lookup yields CDR1 SNHLY and CDR2 FYNNEI. V lost 2 bases, J lost 9 bases, and 2 bases stayed unmatched. The CDR3 here is CASSERQGGEQFF. The CDR3 nucleotides read TGTGCCAGCAGTGAACGACAGGGGGGTGAGCAGTTCTTC. Combining the CDR3 with reference TRBV2 and TRBJ2-1 gives the whole variable domain EPEVTQTPSHQVTQMGQEVILRCVPISNHLYFYWYRQILGQKVEFLVSFYNNEISEKSEIFDDQFSVERPDGSNFTLKIRSTKLEDSAMYFCASSERQGGEQFFGPGTRLTVL.

This chain connects TRBV5-1 to TRBJ2-5; 9 bases map to TRBD1. Germline CDR1 SGHRS, CDR2 YFSETQ. J was trimmed by 4 bases and V by 2 bases; bases with no gene match: 3. The CDR3 is made up of 14 amino acids. DNA of the CDR3: TGCGCCAGCAGCTTAACGGGACAGGGAGAGACCCAGTACTTC. As protein: CASSLTGQGETQYF.

This clone was observed at least ten times. This rearrangement joins TRBV27 to TRBJ2-1; 7 bases are shared with TRBD2. CDR3 size: 14 residues. The germline V gene encodes CDR1 MNHEY and CDR2 SMNVEV (reference sequence). Trimming took 5 bases from V and 6 from J; bases not matched to a gene: 7. The CDR3 DNA reads as TGTGCCAGCAGTCGAGCGGGAATGGTCAATGAGCAGTTCTTC. Encoded protein: CASSRAGMVNEQFF.

This clone appeared a few times. The V and J genes are TRBV7-2 and TRBJ2-1; 12 nucleotides agree with TRBD2. The germline V gene encodes CDR1 SGHTA and CDR2 FQGNSA. After removal of 3 bases from V and 6 bases from J, the junction contained 3 bases not matched to a gene. The CDR3 loop spans 15 amino acids. CDR3 DNA: TGTGCCAGCAGCTTTCCTAGCGGGAGGGGCAATGAGCAGTTCTTC. The encoded protein is CASSFPSGRGNEQFF.

V and J are TRBV29-1 and TRBJ1-1; the D gene is possibly TRBD1 (5 bases). This CDR3 is built from 13 residues. The ends were cut back, 5 bases at V and 4 bases at J, with 14 bases in the middle. Germline V gives CDR1 SQVTM, CDR2 ANQGSEA. In nucleotides, the CDR3 is TGCAGCGTTCAGGGATTGAGGGCCACTGAAGCTTTCTTT. It codes for CSVQGLRATEAFF.

This clone was seen a handful of times. This chain links TRBV29-1 with TRBJ1-1; TRBD1 aligns across 7 bases. Germline V CDR1 and CDR2: SQVTM, ANQGSEA. The CDR3 is 13 residues long. Germline trimming cut 4 bases from V and 4 bases from J; bases unmatched to any gene: 6. The CDR3 sequence: CSVARGRPTEAFF. The CDR3 region has the DNA TGCAGCGTTGCCAGGGGGAGGCCCACTGAAGCTTTCTTT. Combining the CDR3 with reference TRBV29-1 and TRBJ1-1 gives the whole variable domain SAVISQKPSRDICQRGTSLTIQCQVDSQVTMMFWYRQQPGQSLTLIATANQGSEATYESGFVIDKFPISRPNLTFSTLTVSNMSPEDSSIYLCSVARGRPTEAFFGQGTRLTVV.

The chain combines TRBV9 with TRBJ2-3; D not resolved. Germline V CDR1 and CDR2: SGDLS, YYNGEE. This CDR3 region has 14 residues. V shed 4 bases and J shed 4 bases, with 13 bases lying between them. The CDR3 protein is CASSPRRSSDTQYF. The CDR3 DNA is TGTGCCAGCAGCCCCCGACGGAGCTCAGATACGCAGTATTTT.

This clone was recorded a few times. This sequence joins TRBV21-1 and TRBJ1-5. TRBV21-1 is noted as a pseudogene. The CDR3 extends over 19 amino acids. The CDR3 spells CASSKSSTVKLGGNQPQHF. DNA for the CDR3: TGTGCCAGCAGCAAATCCTCGACAGTTAAACTGGGGGGCAATCAGCCCCAGCATTTT.

This clone was seen a few times. This chain uses TRBV29-1 with TRBJ2-1; the match to TRBD1 covers 10 bases. Trimming cost V 6 bases and J 7 bases; bases outside gene matches: 18. The V gene's germline CDR1 is SQVTM and CDR2 ANQGSEA. CDR3 length: 17 amino acids. CDR3 sequence: CSVPTGGGGHEGNEQFF. The CDR3 DNA is TGCAGCGTCCCGACAGGGGGCGGGGGGCATGAGGGGAATGAGCAGTTCTTC.

The sample holds one count of this clone. This rearrangement joins TRBV7-2 to TRBJ1-6; D uncertain. The CDR3 loop spans 12 amino acids. The germline V gene encodes CDR1 SGHTA and CDR2 FQGNSA. V was pared by 6 bases and J by 15 bases, with 15 bases between. CDR3 in DNA: TGTGCCAGCAGTTTAACCGTTGAGGGCCTCCACTTT. Protein sequence: CASSLTVEGLHF.

This clone was counted many times. The chain links TRBV30 to TRBJ1-2; D ambiguous. In germline, CDR1 is GTSNPN, CDR2 SVGIG (reference sequence). The CDR3 totals 15 residues. Trimming shortened V by 1 base and J by 0 bases, and 12 bases separated the two germline ends. The CDR3 sequence: CAWSGVIRTNYGYTF. CDR3 in DNA: TGTGCCTGGAGTGGGGTGATACGAACTAACTATGGCTACACCTTC. Looking up the rest from reference TRBV30 and TRBJ1-2 gives the full variable domain: SQTIHQWPATLVQPVGSPLSLECTVEGTSNPNLYWYRQAAGRGLQLLFYSVGIGQISSEVPQNLSASRPQDRQFILSSKKLLLSDSGFYLCAWSGVIRTNYGYTFGSGTRLTVV.

The chain links TRBV5-1 to TRBJ2-2; D might be TRBD2 (5 bases). V was trimmed by 0 bases and J by 7 bases, leaving 10 bases between them. The germline V gene has CDR1 SGHRS and CDR2 YFSETQ. This CDR3 is built from 14 residues. The CDR3 DNA sequence: TGCGCCAGCAGCTTGGAGTTGGGAGTCGGGGAGCTGTTTTTT. Translating gives CASSLELGVGELFF.

This sequence joins TRBV5-4 and TRBJ2-3; 10 bases map to TRBD2. The germline V gene has CDR1 SGHNT and CDR2 YYREEE (reference sequence). V lost 0 bases, J lost 1 base, and 8 bases stayed unmatched. This CDR3 comprises 18 residues. Here the CDR3 DNA reads TGTGCCAGCAGCTTGGACAAGCGGGAGGGCCGTGGCACAGATACGCAGTATTTT. It encodes CASSLDKREGRGTDTQYF. Together with reference TRBV5-4 and TRBJ2-3, the CDR3 gives the full variable domain: ETGVTQSPTHLIKTRGQQVTLRCSSQSGHNTVSWYQQALGQGPQFIFQYYREEENGRGNFPPRFSGLQFPNYSSELNVNALELDDSALYLCASSLDKREGRGTDTQYFGPGTRLTVL.

This clone appeared a few times. The chain carries TRBV25-1 and TRBJ2-1; D gene ambiguous. Germline CDR1 MGHDK, CDR2 SYGVNS. With 5 bases removed from V and 9 bases from J, the gap between germline ends came to 8 bases. The length of the CDR3 is 11 residues. CDR3 sequence (DNA): TGTGCCAGCAGTCGAGCGTCTGAGCAGTTCTTC. It encodes CASSRASEQFF.

This clone was counted many times. The chain recombines TRBV14 with TRBJ2-3; D is undetermined. This CDR3 spans 13 amino acids. The germline CDR1 and CDR2 sequences are SGHDN and FVKESK. Deletions cut 0 bases from V and 11 bases from J, with 12 bases between. This CDR3 is CASSQDMGQGQYF. The CDR3 DNA reads as TGTGCCAGCAGCCAAGATATGGGCCAAGGGCAGTATTTT.

This clone was recorded a few times. V gene TRBV29-1 combines with J gene TRBJ2-5; D not certain. The germline V gene encodes CDR1 SQVTM and CDR2 ANQGSEA. The CDR3 contains 12 residues. V was shortened by 3 bases and J by 4 bases, with 9 bases between the two germline ends. The CDR3: CSVEWSGETQYF. The CDR3 nucleotides are TGCAGCGTTGAGTGGTCCGGAGAGACCCAGTACTTC.

The chain couples TRBV29-1 to TRBJ2-5; possibly TRBD2 for D (5 bases). The DNA matches TRBJ2-7 better at its end, which makes the J call doubtful. Germline V gives CDR1 SQVTM, CDR2 ANQGSEA. This CDR3 is 13 amino acids long. In DNA form, the CDR3 reads TGCAGCGGCCTGGACTTTAGCTCCTACGAGCAGTACTTC. It is translated as CSGLDFSSYEQYF.

The V call is TRBV29-1, the J call TRBJ2-7, with 7 bases aligning to TRBD1. Germline values: CDR1 SQVTM, CDR2 ANQGSEA. V shed 6 bases and J 2 bases; nucleotides not matched to a gene: 7. The CDR3 loop spans 13 amino acids. This CDR3 is CSVRSGQTYEQYF. In nucleotides, the CDR3 is TGCAGCGTCCGGTCGGGACAGACCTACGAGCAGTACTTC.

The sample holds a few counts of this clone. J is TRBJ1-5 and V is TRBV20-1; the D is unclear. Deletions cut 7 bases from V and 7 bases from J, with 8 bases between. Germline V gene sequence: CDR1 DFQATT, CDR2 SNEGSKA (reference sequence). This CDR3 region has 10 residues. The CDR3 loop is CSVGEQPQHF. DNA of the CDR3: TGCAGTGTCGGGGAACAGCCCCAGCATTTT.

Only a few counts were recorded for this clone. The chain carries TRBV7-9 and TRBJ2-1, with a possible D match to TRBD2 (5 bases). Germline CDR1 SEHNR, CDR2 FQNEAQ (reference sequence). V was pared by 1 base and J by 8 bases, with 15 bases between. This CDR3 is 15 amino acids long. This CDR3 is CASSLVLWLAHEQFF. The DNA of the CDR3 is TGTGCCAGCAGCTTAGTGTTATGGCTAGCCCATGAGCAGTTCTTC. Complete variable domain (other parts from reference TRBV7-9 and TRBJ2-1): DTGVSQNPRHKITKRGQNVTFRCDPISEHNRLYWYRQTLGQGPEFLTYFQNEAQLEKSRLLSDRFSAERPKGSFSTLEIQRTEQGDSAMYLCASSLVLWLAHEQFFGPGTRLTVL.

The chain joins TRBV30 to TRBJ2-1; D is perhaps TRBD1 (5 bases). Germline lookup yields CDR1 GTSNPN and CDR2 SVGIG (reference sequence). This CDR3 has 16 residues. Trimming stripped 0 bases from V and 2 bases from J, with 14 bases between. CDR3 sequence reads: CAWSVPLGHPYNEQFF. The CDR3 nucleotides read TGTGCCTGGAGTGTACCCCTGGGGCATCCCTACAATGAGCAGTTCTTC.

This rearrangement joins TRBV7-9 to TRBJ2-5; a weak D match, TRBD2 (5 bases). The CDR3 is made up of 13 amino acids. Per the germline V gene, CDR1 is SEHNR and CDR2 is FQNEAQ (reference sequence). Trimming cost V 5 bases and J 5 bases, with 12 bases left between them. The CDR3 is CASSPERSETQYF. DNA for the CDR3: TGTGCCAGCAGCCCTGAGCGGTCTGAGACCCAGTACTTC.

This chain uses TRBV9 with TRBJ2-1; D perhaps matches TRBD1 (5 bases). This CDR3 has 14 amino acids. Trimming cost V 0 bases and J 9 bases, with 13 bases left between them. CDR1 is SGDLS, CDR2 YYNGEE, per germline. The CDR3 region is CASSVDPSRGEQFF. The CDR3 DNA reads TGTGCCAGCAGCGTAGACCCCTCAAGGGGTGAGCAGTTCTTC.

The chain links TRBV2 to TRBJ2-1; TRBD1 matches 7 bases. CDR1 and CDR2 from the germline V gene are SNHLY and FYNNEI. V dropped 5 bases and J dropped 4; count of bases not matched to a gene: 2. This CDR3 spans 13 amino acids. The DNA for the CDR3 is TGTGCCAGCAGTCCGGGACAGTACAATGAGCAGTTCTTC. Translated, it gives CASSPGQYNEQFF.

The chain employs TRBV30 and TRBJ2-1, with 10 bases lining up with TRBD2. V shed 1 base and J 8 bases; nucleotides not matched to a gene: 11. Germline V CDR1 and CDR2: GTSNPN, SVGIG (reference sequence). This CDR3 has 16 amino acids. CDR3 sequence: CAWSESGRAPGYEQFF. CDR3 nucleotide sequence: TGTGCCTGGAGTGAGAGCGGGAGGGCCCCGGGATATGAGCAGTTCTTC.

V gene TRBV29-1 combines with J gene TRBJ2-7; TRBD1 matches 11 bases. Germline V lookup: CDR1 SQVTM, CDR2 ANQGSEA. The CDR3 is 14 amino acids. V shed 5 bases, J shed 5 bases, and the junction held 8 bases outside the gene matches. This CDR3 is CSVLAGTGGNEQYF. As DNA, the CDR3 is TGCAGCGTTCTAGCCGGGACAGGGGGTAACGAGCAGTACTTC.

This chain uses TRBV4-1 with TRBJ2-7; tentatively, D is TRBD2 (5 bases). V gave up 4 bases and J gave up 4 bases, with 14 bases separating them. The CDR3 totals 14 residues. Germline loops: CDR1 MGHRA, CDR2 YSYEKL. DNA of the CDR3: TGCGCCAGCAGCCCCCCGGCTAGGAGGTACGAGCAGTACTTC. This encodes CASSPPARRYEQYF.

The V gene is TRBV4-3, the J gene TRBJ1-1; 7 bases fit TRBD1. V lost 6 bases, J lost 1 base, and 5 bases stayed unmatched. The CDR3 has 14 amino acids. Looked up from germline, CDR1 is LGHNA and CDR2 is YSLEER. DNA for the CDR3: TGCGCCAGCAGGTTACAGGGGACGAACACTGAAGCTTTCTTT. It is translated as CASRLQGTNTEAFF.

This chain connects TRBV15 to TRBJ2-1; 15 bases map to TRBD2. Germline CDR1 is LNHNV and CDR2 is YYDKDF (reference sequence). J lost 9 bases, V lost 2 bases, and 11 bases had no gene match. There are 18 residues in the CDR3. The CDR3 is CATSRSRTSGGASLEQFF. The DNA of the CDR3 is TGTGCCACCAGCAGATCACGGACTAGCGGGGGGGCCTCCCTTGAGCAGTTCTTC. The full variable domain, rest sourced from reference TRBV15 and TRBJ2-1, is DAMVIQNPRYQVTQFGKPVTLSCSQTLNHNVMYWYQQKSSQAPKLLFHYYDKDFNNEADTPDNFQSRRPNTSFCFLDIRSPGLGDTAMYLCATSRSRTSGGASLEQFFGPGTRLTVL.